This entry features one TCR beta chain sequence. Its antigen is not yet known. Per-nucleotide qualities are absent, and no much larger clonotype sits a single base away. Reading from cysteine to phenylalanine, the CDR3 counts 19 amino acids. CDR3 DNA only is kept here, 57 bases in frame from base 1. For CDR1 and CDR2, the germline V gene (reference sequence) lists SGHAT and FQDESV. V is reduced by 5 bases and J by 1 base, leaving a spacing of 26 bases between them. The library was made by 5' RACE. Instrument used: Illumina HiSeq 2000. Template switching introduced a universal primer binding site; the final cDNA contained a unique molecular identifier, enabling accurate counting of TCR cDNA molecules. First-strand cDNA for TCR alpha and beta chains was synthesized from specific primers in the conserved constant-segment region. To control for contamination, every cDNA library was double barcoded, receiving both a SMART-Mk sample barcode and Illumina barcodes. Two successive PCR steps introduced TruSeq adapter sequences along with Illumina sample barcodes. The TCR alpha and beta cDNA libraries were sequenced on the Illumina HiSeq platform using custom primers. In the source study's methods: Unique molecular identifiers were extracted from raw reads with MiGEC, and CDR3 positions were determined with MiXCR. Recombination models were inferred per individual with the repgenHMM and IGoR tools using an EM algorithm. The analysis of shared clonotypes was done with the tcR package in R, with sharing normalized by the product of cloneset sizes. To study raw recombination without the effects of thymic and clonal selection, out-of-frame nonproductive sequences were analyzed. Clones were called with MiXCR by TCRdb after fastp trimmed the public reads at Q25, and only in-frame beta chains were retained. CDR3 protein sequences are deduplicated, and each keeps its most common genes and DNA. These V and J calls derive from TCRdb rather than the authors' analysis. The sample data list roughly 540,000 distinct CDR3 sequences, and 20% to 25% of these were observed just once. Approximately 0.95% of the sample lies in the top ten.

The entry originates in a study of identical twins (dated by TCRdb to about 2016). About the full investigation: To test whether fetal clonotypes persist, the study used deep sequencing on TCR alpha and beta repertoires from monozygotic twins, unrelated adults of various ages, and cord blood. Replicate twin experiments were performed at different times using different library preparation protocols to rule out contamination.

General study outcomes and caveats: Zero-insertion analyses could be partly confounded by invariant T cells such as MAIT and iNKT, though diverse VJ usage argued against such confounding for most clonotypes. Compared with coincidental sharing between unrelated individuals, an excess of low generation-probability sequences was observed among out-of-frame TCR alpha sequences shared between twins. Excess twin sharing in beta out-of-frame sequences was weaker because fewer shared sequences lowered the signal-to-noise ratio. Because the same donors could not be followed over many years, conclusions were based on cross-sectional statistical analysis. Abundant cord blood beta clonotypes had fewer insertions, young adult naive repertoires showed a similar but weaker trend, and memory repertoires showed no such trend. In monozygotic twins, recombination models systematically underestimated out-of-frame TCR alpha sharing, but the models matched the sharing seen between unrelated individuals.

Every donor was a healthy Caucasian. Three pairs of female monozygotic twins, all aged roughly 18 to 29 years, made up the twin cohort. Positive isolation kits from Invitrogen were used to isolate the CD4+ and CD8+ T cell populations. These sequences were also reported in another study, on T cells expressing NK-cell markers. According to the second study: In sorted CD3+CD56+NKG2C+, CD3+CD56+NKG2C- and CD3+CD56-NKG2C+ T-cell subsets from several donors, TCR beta-chain repertoires were profiled. Among the eight sequenced donors, only one was HCMV-seronegative, while the other seven were HCMV-seropositive. To restrict sorting to alphabetaTCR-expressing T cells, an anti-gammadeltaTCR antibody was added in several experiments. In about six donors, the dominant CD3+CD56+NKG2C+ clonotypes were found to rank among the top 10 CD8+ clonotypes and to make up about 1.0-7.5% of CD8+ T cells. Those dominant clonotypes were again the most abundant among CD3+CD56-NKG2C+ cells in several donors, at about 25-65%. It remained unclear whether the expanded NKG2C-expressing T cell clones were specific for HCMV antigens. All eight donors whose samples were sequenced were randomly selected healthy volunteers, three of them men and five women. To determine HCMV serostatus, a commercial ELISA kit was used to detect HCMV-specific IgG in serum. MIGEC was used to demultiplex reads and group reads by UMI, and MiTCR was used to assemble and quantify clonotypes. Only TCR cDNA sequences supported by at least two reads were kept to exclude erroneous sequences. Downstream repertoire analysis used the tcR package, and clonotypes were matched across fractions by CDR3 nucleotide sequence plus V segment. VDJmatch was used to annotate antigen specificity against VDJdb, with one amino acid substitution in CDR3 allowed.

Input material: CD4+ T cells sorted from blood. This clonotype was obtained from a young woman in good health. The chain was built from TRBV11-1 and TRBJ1-1; a tentative D call is TRBD1 (6 bases match). CDR3 region: CASSQPTTGSSPQNTEAFF. The DNA reads as follows: TGTGCCAGCAGCCAGCCCACCACAGGGAGTTCCCCCCAGAACACTGAAGCTTTCTTT.